This is a list of T cell receptor beta chains from one sample in a study of cytomegalovirus exposure and HLA in healthy donors. The protocol was immunoSEQ multiplex PCR, while the TCRdb copy is restricted to in-frame clones and leaves out a portion. This sample has 65,000 to 85,000 clones, with 68% found just once. Sequences were obtained from PBMCs. The receptors come from a woman younger than 45 in good health and CMV-seronegative. Both conserved end residues are part of each CDR3. The D gene is left open where the match is weak. Clone size appears in some rows only: once, few, many, or a class for an expanded clone.

j_call d_call clone_size v_call cdr3_nt cdr3_aa
TRBJ1-5 TRBD1 . TRBV28 TGTGCCAGCAGTTTTGGACAGGGGGCCAAAGGGCCCCAGCATTTT CASSFGQGAKGPQHF
TRBJ2-1 . . TRBV6-5 TGTGCCAGCAGTCACCCACCAGGGGTAAATGAGCAGTTCTTC CASSHPPGVNEQFF
TRBJ2-3 TRBD2 few TRBV19 TGTGCCAGTAGTGGGGGACTAGCGGGGGCCCCTAGCACAGATACGCAGTATTTT CASSGGLAGAPSTDTQYF
TRBJ1-5 . . TRBV10-1 TGCGCCAGCAGTGTCTCAGATCAGCCCCAGCATTTT CASSVSDQPQHF
TRBJ2-7 TRBD1 . TRBV7-2 TGTGCCAGCAGCCGGACAGGCTACTCCTACGAGCAGTACTTC CASSRTGYSYEQYF
TRBJ2-7 . . TRBV5-6 TGTGCCAGCAGCCTCGTTTTGCGGGGAGCCTCCTACGAGCAGTACTTC CASSLVLRGASYEQYF
TRBJ1-1 TRBD1 . TRBV7-9 TGTGCCAGCAGCCACCCCCGGGACAGGGGCGTGAACACTGAAGCTTTCTTT CASSHPRDRGVNTEAFF
TRBJ2-1 . . TRBV5-1 TGCGCCAGCAGCTTAGAACTAGGAGGCGAGCAGTTCTTC CASSLELGGEQFF
TRBJ2-7 . . TRBV11-1 TGTGCCAGCAGCTCCGGGCAGGGATGGTCCTACGAGCAGTACTTC CASSSGQGWSYEQYF
TRBJ1-1 . few TRBV29-1 TGCAGCGTACCACAGGGAATTGAAGCTTTCTTT CSVPQGIEAFF
TRBJ2-2 . . TRBV6-5 TGTGCCAGCAGTTACTCCCGTCCGAACACCGGGGAGCTGTTTTTT CASSYSRPNTGELFF
TRBJ1-2 TRBD1 . TRBV6-6 TGTGCCAGCAGTCAAGGACAGGACCGGGGCTACACCTTC CASSQGQDRGYTF
TRBJ2-1 TRBD1 . TRBV15 TGTGCCACCAGCAGAGGTCTCGGACAGGGTGCATCCAATGAGCAGTTCTTC CATSRGLGQGASNEQFF
TRBJ2-3 TRBD2 . TRBV5-1 TGCGCCAGCAGCCCAGGGACTAGCGGAGATACGCAGTATTTT CASSPGTSGDTQYF
TRBJ2-3 TRBD1 . TRBV5-1 TGCGCCAGCAGCCAGGACAGGGAAACAGATACGCAGTATTTT CASSQDRETDTQYF
TRBJ2-3 . . TRBV11-2 TGTGCCAGCAGCTTAATGGGGGGGCCCCCAGATACGCAGTATTTT CASSLMGGPPDTQYF
TRBJ2-3 . few TRBV2 TGTGCCAGCAGTGGGCCAGATACGCAGTATTTT CASSGPDTQYF